This TCR beta chain appears in the sequencing data of a study of early T cells in non-severe SARS-CoV-2 infection. Turning to the study itself: Unpaired chains resulted from sequencing bulk RNA of unsorted whole blood. Study results and limitations: VDJdb matching, biased toward anti-spike CD8 responses, missed private and CD4 specificities.

This clonotype came up a few times. Its antigen is as yet unknown. Germline loops: CDR1 LGHNA, CDR2 YNFKEQ. CDR3 length: 12 amino acids. Trimming removed 0 bases at V and 7 bases at J, with 7 bases between. Individual cDNA molecules carried attached unique molecular identifiers. One entry per CDR3 protein results from TCRdb running MiXCR on the 5' RACE reads. The sample consists of about 83,000 distinct CDR3 sequences, 8.5% to 12% of them appearing once. The V call is TRBV4-2, the J call TRBJ2-7; the D gene could be TRBD1 or TRBD2 (5 bases each). The sample in question was whole blood, obtained at baseline. The origin of this receptor is an adult who was a healthcare worker with PCR-confirmed SARS-CoV-2 infection or an uninfected control (not recorded which). The DNA of the CDR3 is TGTGCCAGCAGCCAAGAGGGGACGGAGCAGTACTTC. This translates into CASSQEGTEQYF.